This T cell receptor (beta chain) was retrieved from a study of blood T cell repertoires in COVID-19. About the study: The United States, Italy and Spain supplied acute and convalescent COVID-19 samples. The analysed material was cDNA or gDNA that came from T cells, B-cell-depleted T cells, or PBMCs.

Original analysis: Estimated nucleated cell counts came from reference gene primer amplification. TCRdb's table, derived via immunoSEQ multiplex PCR, lists solely in-frame clones and lacks some. V and J calls and clone size are copied from that table; D and trimming were computed from the DNA. The table records about 250,000 clones, roughly 90% of them present only once. This CDR3 contains 15 residues. V gave up 1 base and J gave up 0 bases, with 10 bases separating them. The germline V gene encodes CDR1 KGHSH and CDR2 LQKENI. The sample was peripheral blood. The chain employs TRBV18 and TRBJ2-7; weak D call: TRBD1 (5 bases). This receptor was obtained from a woman aged 40 to 50 who had recovered from COVID-19. The CDR3 DNA reads as TGTGCCAGCTCACCACAGGAAGGGGTCTCCTACGAGCAGTACTTC. Translated: CASSPQEGVSYEQYF.